One and the same sample provided the 27 T cell receptor beta chains below, sequenced in a study of T-cell reconstitution after alpha-beta-depleted transplantation in children. Library preparation (for TCRbeta) was performed with unique molecular identifiers. In TCRdb, the PCR reads were re-called with MiXCR into one record per CDR3 protein. Of hundreds of thousands of distinct CDR3 sequences listed, about a sixth are singletons. Material: PBMCs from the stem cell graft donor, obtained from the stem cell graft. The receptors were sampled from a human donor who donated a stem cell graft to a child with acute lymphoblastic leukemia.

Details on this clonotype: Germline and junction disagree at one end, which may indicate a read error. The V call is TRBV27, the J call TRBJ1-2; unclear D gene. The CDR3 length is 14 residues. Germline V gene sequence: CDR1 MNHEY, CDR2 SMNVEV (reference sequence). The CDR3 protein is CASSPSGVNYGCTF. CDR3 nucleotides: TGTGCCAGCAGCCCCAGTGGGGTGAACTATGGCTGCACCTTC.

This clonotype was seen at least ten times. The chain couples TRBV20-1 to TRBJ1-2; TRBD1 aligns across 9 bases. CDR3 length equals 14 residues. Germline V gene data show CDR1 as DFQATT and CDR2 as SNEGSKA (reference sequence). Trimming took 3 bases from V and 1 from J; bases not matched to a gene: 3. CDR3 sequence: CSASGTGNNYGYTF. For the CDR3, the DNA is TGCAGTGCTAGCGGGACAGGGAATAACTATGGCTACACCTTC.

This clonotype appeared a few times. The chain links TRBV7-9 to TRBJ2-2; D possibly corresponds to TRBD1 (6 bases). CDR3 length: 15 residues. V gave up 5 bases and J gave up 6 bases, with 16 bases separating them. CDR1 and CDR2 from the germline V gene are SEHNR and FQNEAQ (reference sequence). CDR3 protein: CASSPPFSGAGELFF. Written as DNA, the CDR3 is TGTGCCAGCAGCCCACCTTTTTCAGGGGCCGGGGAGCTGTTTTTT.

V usage is TRBV11-3 and J usage is TRBJ2-2; D remains ambiguous. In germline, CDR1 is SGHNT, CDR2 YENEEA. Trimming took 5 bases from V and 1 from J, leaving 5 bases between them. The CDR3 has 13 residues. As DNA, the CDR3 is TGTGCCAGCAGCCGGAGGAACACCGGGGAGCTGTTTTTT. This encodes CASSRRNTGELFF.

This clonotype turned up a few times. J is TRBJ1-4 and V is TRBV27, with 11 bases matching TRBD1. This CDR3 spans 15 amino acids. The V segment lost 5 bases and the J segment 5 bases; nucleotides outside the gene matches: 4. The V gene's germline CDR1 is MNHEY and CDR2 SMNVEV (reference sequence). The CDR3 DNA sequence: TGTGCCAGCAGTCTAGGACAGGGGGCAAATGAAAAACTGTTTTTT. Translation: CASSLGQGANEKLFF.

The genes are TRBV7-2 and TRBJ2-7, with 16 bases aligning to TRBD2. Per germline, CDR1 SGHTA and CDR2 FQGNSA. The CDR3 loop spans 16 amino acids. V dropped 3 bases and J dropped 11; count of bases not matched to a gene: 10. The CDR3 DNA sequence: TGTGCCAGCAGCTTGATCCCCGGGACTAGCGGGAGGGGGGAGTACTTC. This gives the protein CASSLIPGTSGRGEYF.

In its sample, this clonotype was seen a few times. The rearrangement links TRBV20-1 to TRBJ2-7; 7 bases line up with TRBD1. Germline V CDR1 and CDR2: DFQATT, SNEGSKA (reference sequence). J lost 5 bases, V lost 3 bases, and 4 bases had no gene match. The CDR3 sequence is 12 residues long. CDR3 DNA: TGCAGTGCTAGGACAGGGTCCCACGAGCAGTACTTC. Translated, it gives CSARTGSHEQYF.

In this sample, this clonotype turned up a few times. The V gene is TRBV9, the J gene TRBJ2-4; 7 bases line up with TRBD1. The CDR3 has 15 amino acids. Per the germline V gene, CDR1 is SGDLS and CDR2 is YYNGEE. V lost 4 bases, J lost 0 bases, and 4 bases stayed unmatched. CDR3 region: CASSFSGGAKNIQYF. For the CDR3, the DNA is TGTGCCAGCAGCTTTTCAGGGGGAGCCAAAAACATTCAGTACTTC.

V is TRBV5-1 and J is TRBJ2-1, with D uncertain. This CDR3 contains 13 residues. Trimming left V 4 bases short and J 6 bases short, with 11 bases between. CDR1 is SGHRS, CDR2 YFSETQ, per germline. The CDR3 DNA follows: TGCGCCAGCAGCCCGCTTTATGGCAATGAGCAGTTCTTC. Translation gives CASSPLYGNEQFF.

V gene TRBV2 combines with J gene TRBJ2-3; D possibly corresponds to TRBD2 (6 bases). The V gene lost 1 base and the J gene lost 12 bases, with 20 bases spanning the gap. Germline lookup yields CDR1 SNHLY and CDR2 FYNNEI. There are 15 residues in the CDR3. CDR3 DNA sequence: TGTGCCAGCAGTGAAGTTGAAGGACTAATCTTATCCCAGTATTTT. Translation gives CASSEVEGLILSQYF.

A few counts support this clonotype. This chain uses TRBV27 with TRBJ2-7, with TRBD2 as a possible D gene (5 bases). Germline V gene lookup returns CDR1 MNHEY and CDR2 SMNVEV (reference sequence). Trimming took 2 bases from V and 3 from J, leaving 8 bases between them. CDR3 length: 13 amino acids. The CDR3 region is CASSLTLVYEQYF. In DNA form, the CDR3 reads TGTGCCAGCAGTTTAACACTAGTCTACGAGCAGTACTTC.

In this sample, this clonotype turned up a few times. The J gene is TRBJ2-3, the V gene TRBV20-1, with 7 bases fitting TRBD2. The CDR3 length is 13 residues. The germline V gene encodes CDR1 DFQATT and CDR2 SNEGSKA (reference sequence). CDR3 in amino acids: CRGAGTSTDTQYF. DNA of the CDR3: TGCAGGGGAGCGGGGACCAGCACAGATACGCAGTATTTT.

V usage is TRBV2 and J usage is TRBJ2-7; D gene unclear. Germline lookup yields CDR1 SNHLY and CDR2 FYNNEI. The CDR3 is made up of 11 amino acids. V was trimmed by 7 bases and J by 3 bases, leaving 7 bases between them. This chain's CDR3 is CASTEVYEQYF. The CDR3 bases are TGTGCCAGCACAGAAGTCTACGAGCAGTACTTC. Drawing the rest from reference TRBV2 and TRBJ2-7, the complete variable domain is EPEVTQTPSHQVTQMGQEVILRCVPISNHLYFYWYRQILGQKVEFLVSFYNNEISEKSEIFDDQFSVERPDGSNFTLKIRSTKLEDSAMYFCASTEVYEQYFGPGTRLTVT.

As regards this clonotype: The germline gene is not matched at one end of the junction; a read error may be the cause. The chain combines TRBV5-4 with TRBJ2-5, with TRBD2 identical over 12 bases. The length of the CDR3 is 15 residues. Per the germline V gene, CDR1 is SGHNT and CDR2 is YYREEE (reference sequence). The CDR3 DNA follows: TGTGCCGGCAGCTCTAGCGGGAGGGCGGGAGAGACCCAGTACTTC. Encoded protein: CAGSSSGRAGETQYF.

This clonotype was recorded a few times. The genes are TRBV20-1 and TRBJ2-4; D tentatively fits TRBD1 or TRBD2 (5 bases each). Trimming pared 2 bases from V and 4 bases from J, leaving 15 bases between. This CDR3 has 15 residues. The germline CDR1 and CDR2 sequences are DFQATT and SNEGSKA (reference sequence). The chain's CDR3 is CSARKPGARKNIQYF. The CDR3 DNA reads TGCAGTGCTAGAAAACCCGGGGCTCGAAAAAACATTCAGTACTTC.

This rearrangement joins TRBV4-1 to TRBJ2-1; D possibly matches TRBD1 or TRBD2 (5 bases each). The length of the CDR3 is 16 residues. Per the germline V gene, CDR1 is MGHRA and CDR2 is YSYEKL. Trimming removed 3 bases from V and 2 bases from J, with 14 bases in between. CDR3 region: CASSHLGRGPYNEQFF. In DNA form, the CDR3 reads TGCGCCAGCAGCCATCTAGGACGGGGACCCTACAATGAGCAGTTCTTC.

The chain's CDR3 is CSARDWIVYPDRGGYEQFF. The CDR3 coding sequence is TGCAGTGCTAGAGATTGGATTGTCTATCCCGATAGAGGAGGCTATGAGCAGTTCTTC. The chain joins TRBV20-1 to TRBJ2-1, with D possibly TRBD2 on 5 matching bases. CDR3 size: 19 residues. The germline V gene encodes CDR1 DFQATT and CDR2 SNEGSKA (reference sequence). The germline V and J ends were trimmed by 0 bases and 8 bases, with 29 bases remaining between them.

The chain recombines TRBV5-6 with TRBJ2-7; TRBD1 matches 10 bases. The CDR3 is 13 amino acids. Germline CDR1 is SGHDT and CDR2 is YYEEEE. Trimming cost V 4 bases and J 6 bases; bases outside gene matches: 4. CDR3 bases: TGTGCCAGCAGCACCCGGGACAGGGGCGAGCAGTACTTC. This gives the protein CASSTRDRGEQYF.

This clonotype appeared a few times. This CDR3 is CASSLGDRDGYTF. The CDR3 bases are TGCGCCAGCAGCTTGGGGGACAGGGATGGCTACACCTTC. This chain connects TRBV5-1 to TRBJ1-2; 9 nucleotides line up with TRBD1. The junction had 0 bases not matched to a gene; V was cut back by 0 bases and J by 6 bases. CDR3 length equals 13 residues. Germline CDR1 is SGHRS and CDR2 is YFSETQ.

This clonotype was observed a handful of times. The V call is TRBV27, the J call TRBJ2-7; 11 bases are shared with TRBD1. Germline V gene data show CDR1 as MNHEY and CDR2 as SMNVEV (reference sequence). J was trimmed by 2 bases and V by 4 bases; bases with no gene match: 4. This CDR3 contains 15 residues. CDR3 residues: CASSWGTGGTYEQYF. The DNA of the CDR3 is TGTGCCAGCAGTTGGGGGACAGGGGGTACCTACGAGCAGTACTTC.

This rearrangement joins TRBV11-2 to TRBJ1-2; TRBD1 might be the D (6 bases). The CDR3 extends over 14 amino acids. CDR1 and CDR2 (germline): SGHAT, FQNNGV. V gave up 5 bases and J gave up 7 bases, with 17 bases separating them. The CDR3 DNA reads as TGTGCCAGCAGCCCGGTTAGTGGGGGCGGTGGCTACACCTTC. It encodes CASSPVSGGGGYTF.

This clonotype has more than one count but fewer than ten. J is TRBJ2-7 and V is TRBV5-1, with D maybe TRBD1 (5 bases). There are 14 residues in the CDR3. V lost 2 bases and J lost 1, with 10 bases in between. Germline lookup yields CDR1 SGHRS and CDR2 YFSETQ. The CDR3 region is CASSLIDRSYEQYF. The CDR3 DNA reads TGCGCCAGCAGCTTAATCGACAGATCCTACGAGCAGTACTTC.

The rearrangement uses TRBV7-2 and TRBJ2-7; D unresolved. V dropped 5 bases and J dropped 6 bases, with 8 bases sitting between them. The germline CDR1 and CDR2 sequences are SGHTA and FQGNSA. The length of the CDR3 is 11 residues. CDR3 sequence reads: CASSPGVEQYF. For the CDR3, the DNA is TGTGCCAGCAGCCCTGGGGTCGAGCAGTACTTC.

This clonotype was observed a few times. This chain links TRBV5-1 with TRBJ2-7, with 7 positions matching TRBD1. This CDR3 has 14 residues. The junction had 11 bases not matched to a gene; V was cut back by 0 bases and J by 11 bases. CDR1 SGHRS and CDR2 YFSETQ come from the germline V gene. The CDR3 loop reads CASSLDLGIQGKYF. The DNA of the CDR3 is TGCGCCAGCAGCTTGGATCTTGGTATACAGGGGAAGTACTTC.

The chain joins TRBV27 to TRBJ2-7; weak D call: TRBD2 (6 bases). The germline CDR1 and CDR2 sequences are MNHEY and SMNVEV (reference sequence). V dropped 6 bases and J dropped 7 bases, with 16 bases sitting between them. This CDR3 has 13 residues. Here the CDR3 reads CASSGGPSGEQYF. CDR3 nucleotide sequence: TGTGCCAGCAGCGGAGGGCCGTCTGGTGAGCAGTACTTC.

This clonotype was recorded a few times. The chain uses TRBV5-1 and TRBJ1-6; no reliable D call. Trimming took 3 bases from V and 7 from J, leaving 14 bases between them. The CDR3 has 15 residues. Germline V gene lookup returns CDR1 SGHRS and CDR2 YFSETQ. CDR3 amino acids: CASSSSDPGNSPLHF. The CDR3 DNA is TGCGCCAGCAGCTCCTCGGACCCTGGGAATTCACCCCTCCACTTT.

In this sample, this clonotype turned up a few times. J is TRBJ1-3 and V is TRBV5-1; no reliable D call. Germline assignment: CDR1 SGHRS and CDR2 YFSETQ. This CDR3 has 13 amino acids. Trimming removed 4 bases from V and 6 bases from J, with 11 bases in between. The CDR3 bases are TGCGCCAGCAGCCCCGGGCCCGAAAACACCATATATTTT. Protein product: CASSPGPENTIYF. Full variable domain (outside the CDR3, taken from reference TRBV5-1 and TRBJ1-3): KAGVTQTPRYLIKTRGQQVTLSCSPISGHRSVSWYQQTPGQGLQFLFEYFSETQRNKGNFPGRFSGRQFSNSRSEMNVSTLELGDSALYLCASSPGPENTIYFGEGSWLTVV.